These 16 T cell receptor beta chains were all obtained from the same sample, sequenced in a study of PD-1 blockade in classical Hodgkin lymphoma. Only in-frame clones appear in the TCRdb table, and some are missing; sequencing was by immunoSEQ multiplex PCR. This sample has tens of thousands of clones; under 85% occur once, and the top ten carry less than 20%. Time point meaning: cycle 4 day 1 (C4D1), after 5 to 7 weeks of nivolumab. Patients all relapsed after autologous stem cell transplantation, and there was variation in brentuximab vedotin exposure. The source was peripheral blood mononuclear cells (PBMCs), collected before the fourth cycle of nivolumab. These receptors were obtained from a human donor with classical Hodgkin lymphoma.

The V gene is TRBV11-3, the J gene TRBJ2-1; 10 bases align to TRBD2. Trimming took 5 bases from V and 0 from J; bases not matched to a gene: 7. Germline assignment: CDR1 SGHNT and CDR2 YENEEA. The CDR3 extends over 17 amino acids. CDR3 residues: CASSLTLAGGSYNEQFF. CDR3 coding DNA: TGTGCCAGCAGCCTTACGTTAGCGGGGGGCTCCTACAATGAGCAGTTCTTC. The full variable domain, with the rest looked up from reference TRBV11-3 and TRBJ2-1, is EAGVVQSPRYKIIEKKQPVAFWCNPISGHNTLYWYLQNLGQGPELLIRYENEEAVDDSQLPKDRFSAERLKGVDSTLKIQPAELGDSAVYLCASSLTLAGGSYNEQFFGPGTRLTVL.

This clone has a handful of counts. This chain links TRBV19 with TRBJ1-5, with D unclear. This CDR3 is built from 15 residues. Germline-derived CDR1 and CDR2 are LNHDA and SQIVND (reference sequence). Trimming took off 3 bases at V and 2 bases at J, with 11 bases between the two ends. The CDR3 protein is CASSMGRGGNQPQHF. The CDR3 nucleotides read TGTGCCAGTAGTATGGGAAGAGGAGGCAATCAGCCCCAGCATTTT.

V is TRBV29-1 and J is TRBJ1-3; D is possibly TRBD1 (5 bases). The ends were cut back, 4 bases at V and 8 bases at J, with 9 bases in the middle. CDR3 length equals 11 residues. CDR1 SQVTM and CDR2 ANQGSEA come from the germline V gene. The DNA for the CDR3 is TGCAGCGTTGCCAGGGCAGACACCATATATTTT. Its protein is CSVARADTIYF.

V and J are TRBV5-1 and TRBJ2-2, with TRBD2 matching 7 bases. Germline CDR1 SGHRS, CDR2 YFSETQ. V lost 4 bases to trimming and J lost 6 bases; unmatched junction nucleotides: 9. The CDR3 extends over 15 amino acids. The CDR3 coding sequence is TGCGCCAGCAGCGGAGATAGCGGGTGGGCCGGGGAGCTGTTTTTT. Translation: CASSGDSGWAGELFF. Full variable domain (rest looked up from reference TRBV5-1 and TRBJ2-2): KAGVTQTPRYLIKTRGQQVTLSCSPISGHRSVSWYQQTPGQGLQFLFEYFSETQRNKGNFPGRFSGRQFSNSRSEMNVSTLELGDSALYLCASSGDSGWAGELFFGEGSRLTVL.

The chain is built from TRBV10-1 and TRBJ2-1, with 7 bases identical to TRBD2. Germline CDR1 and CDR2: WNHNN and SYGVQD (reference sequence). CDR3 length equals 19 residues. V shed 2 bases and J 5 bases; nucleotides not matched to a gene: 18. CDR3 sequence (DNA): TGCGCCAGCAGTGAGAACCCCTGTCGGACTAGTGGTTCTAACAATGAGCAGTTCTTC. Its protein product is CASSENPCRTSGSNNEQFF.

The chain recombines TRBV6-6 with TRBJ2-1; a possible D gene is TRBD1 (5 bases). The length of the CDR3 is 11 residues. The germline V gene encodes CDR1 MNHNY and CDR2 SVGAGI (reference sequence). V was shortened by 5 bases and J by 12 bases, with 11 bases between the two germline ends. CDR3 residues: CASSTPTGQFF. The CDR3 nucleotides read TGTGCCAGCAGTACCCCAACAGGGCAGTTCTTC.

This clone has just one count. The chain employs TRBV5-8 and TRBJ1-2; D gene ambiguous. The CDR3 is made up of 11 amino acids. CDR1 is SGHTS, CDR2 YDEGEE, per germline. V was cut by 1 base and J by 8 bases, with 6 bases left in between. In DNA, the CDR3 is TGTGCCAGCAGCTTGAATTGGGGCTACACCTTC. Translated, it gives CASSLNWGYTF.

The chain uses TRBV6-5 and TRBJ2-1; perhaps TRBD1 as D (6 bases). The CDR3 runs 16 residues. The germline gives CDR1 MNHEY, CDR2 SVGAGI. The V gene lost 0 bases and the J gene lost 4 bases, with 13 bases spanning the gap. The CDR3: CASSYSSGTKYNEQFF. DNA of the CDR3: TGTGCCAGCAGTTACTCCTCCGGGACAAAGTACAATGAGCAGTTCTTC.

J is TRBJ2-1 and V is TRBV14; D unclear. CDR3 size: 14 residues. Germline CDR1 and CDR2: SGHDN and FVKESK. V lost 1 base to trimming and J lost 5 bases, with 9 bases between them. Written as DNA, the CDR3 is TGTGCCAGCAGCCAAGCCGACTGGCACAATGAGCAGTTCTTC. This translates into CASSQADWHNEQFF.

The chain uses TRBV5-1 and TRBJ2-7; 9 bases agree with TRBD1. Per the germline V gene, CDR1 is SGHRS and CDR2 is YFSETQ. The CDR3 runs 15 residues. The V segment lost 4 bases and the J segment 0 bases; nucleotides outside the gene matches: 5. CDR3 region: CASSVGQGSSYEQYF. The CDR3 bases are TGCGCCAGCAGCGTGGGACAGGGATCCTCCTACGAGCAGTACTTC.

This sequence joins TRBV6-1 and TRBJ2-5; 7 bases align to TRBD1. The V segment lost 0 bases and the J segment 1 base; nucleotides outside the gene matches: 2. CDR3 length: 15 residues. Germline CDR1 and CDR2: MNHNS and SASEGT. The CDR3 reads CASSEAPGGQETQYF. The CDR3 nucleotides read TGTGCCAGCAGTGAAGCGCCAGGGGGCCAAGAGACCCAGTACTTC.

The table lists this clone with a count of one. The V gene is TRBV29-1, the J gene TRBJ1-5, with D perhaps TRBD1 (6 bases). Germline lookup yields CDR1 SQVTM and CDR2 ANQGSEA. This CDR3 region has 13 residues. Trimming took off 3 bases at V and 7 bases at J, with 13 bases between the two ends. The CDR3: CSVDGGRGQPQHF. DNA of the CDR3: TGCAGCGTTGATGGGGGAAGGGGGCAGCCCCAGCATTTT.

This clone was recorded only once. The chain recombines TRBV18 with TRBJ2-1; 8 positions agree with TRBD2. V was pared by 6 bases and J by 6 bases, with 13 bases of the junction left unmatched. Germline V gene lookup returns CDR1 KGHSH and CDR2 LQKENI. This CDR3 is built from 16 residues. As DNA, the CDR3 is TGTGCCAGCTCGCCCGCGGCGGGGGGTTCGGTCAATGAGCAGTTCTTC. Its translation: CASSPAAGGSVNEQFF.

The chain joins TRBV14 to TRBJ2-1; 7 bases align to TRBD1. V lost 2 bases to trimming and J lost 12 bases; unmatched junction nucleotides: 7. CDR3 size: 13 residues. Germline V gene sequence: CDR1 SGHDN, CDR2 FVKESK. The CDR3 coding sequence is TGTGCCAGCAGCCAACCTGTGGGACAGATGCAGTTCTTC. It codes for CASSQPVGQMQFF.

The chain employs TRBV7-2 and TRBJ1-2; the D gene is possibly TRBD1 (5 bases). The germline gives CDR1 SGHTA, CDR2 FQGNSA. With 2 bases removed from V and 2 bases from J, the gap between germline ends came to 9 bases. The CDR3 totals 14 residues. CDR3 sequence reads: CASSLYGQNYGYTF. The DNA of the CDR3 is TGTGCCAGCAGCTTATACGGACAAAACTATGGCTACACCTTC.

This clone showed up just once. The chain recombines TRBV4-3 with TRBJ1-2; D perhaps matches TRBD1 (6 bases). Germline CDR1 LGHNA, CDR2 YSLEER. The CDR3 is 16 residues long. V lost 0 bases to trimming and J lost 1 base, with 12 bases between them. CDR3 loop: CASSQDYPGHNYGYTF. CDR3 coding DNA: TGCGCCAGCAGCCAAGATTACCCGGGACATAACTATGGCTACACCTTC.